This entry lists 16 T cell receptor beta chains sequenced from one sample in a study of blood T cell repertoires in COVID-19. TCRdb's table, derived via immunoSEQ multiplex PCR, lists solely in-frame clones and lacks some. The table lists more than 150,000 clones, over 90% of them singletons. Material for sequencing was peripheral blood. The receptor source for this set is a man aged 45-65 years with acute or convalescent COVID-19.

The chain has TRBV5-1 and TRBJ2-3, with D tentatively TRBD2 (6 bases). CDR1 SGHRS and CDR2 YFSETQ come from the germline V gene. Trimming stripped 7 bases from V and 0 bases from J, with 12 bases between. The CDR3 length is 14 residues. The CDR3: CASGGDSSTDTQYF. CDR3 DNA: TGCGCCAGCGGAGGGGATAGCAGCACAGATACGCAGTATTTT. Complete variable domain (other parts from reference TRBV5-1 and TRBJ2-3): KAGVTQTPRYLIKTRGQQVTLSCSPISGHRSVSWYQQTPGQGLQFLFEYFSETQRNKGNFPGRFSGRQFSNSRSEMNVSTLELGDSALYLCASGGDSSTDTQYFGPGTRLTVL.

The chain couples TRBV5-1 to TRBJ1-1; D may be TRBD1 (5 bases). The CDR3 is made up of 16 amino acids. Trimming cost V 1 base and J 3 bases, with 16 bases left between them. CDR1 and CDR2 (germline): SGHRS, YFSETQ. CDR3 residues: CASSLKGEVVYTEAFF. CDR3 bases: TGCGCCAGCAGCTTGAAAGGGGAAGTGGTGTACACTGAAGCTTTCTTT.

The CDR3 region is CASGQVKTDTQYF. CDR3 coding DNA: TGTGCCAGCGGACAGGTCAAAACAGATACGCAGTATTTT. The rearrangement joins TRBV2 to TRBJ2-3; TRBD1 matches at 7 bases. The CDR3 runs to 13 residues. The trim removed 8 bases at V and 3 bases at J, leaving 5 bases unmatched. Per germline, CDR1 SNHLY and CDR2 FYNNEI.

This clone was seen just once. The CDR3 loop is CASSSRTGGWEKLFF. CDR3 bases: TGTGCCAGCAGCAGTCGGACAGGGGGCTGGGAAAAACTGTTTTTT. This chain joins TRBV7-9 and TRBJ1-4; 11 bases agree with TRBD1. CDR1 is SEHNR, CDR2 FQNEAQ, per germline (reference sequence). The V gene end was trimmed by 5 bases and the J gene end by 8 bases; junction bases not matched to a gene: 7. This CDR3 has 15 amino acids.

The rearrangement links TRBV5-1 to TRBJ2-5; 8 bases are a match to TRBD1. J was trimmed by 5 bases and V by 5 bases; bases with no gene match: 11. CDR1 and CDR2 (germline): SGHRS, YFSETQ. The CDR3 has 15 residues. The CDR3 coding sequence is TGCGCCAGCAGTGTCCAGGGGGCGCCGGGGGAGACCCAGTACTTC. Protein: CASSVQGAPGETQYF.

The chain employs TRBV6-4 and TRBJ1-2; possible D gene TRBD1, 6 bases. This CDR3 is built from 15 residues. CDR1 MRHNA and CDR2 SNTAGT come from the germline V gene. Trimming left V 7 bases short and J 0 bases short, with 15 bases between. CDR3 region: CASKLRTATNYGYTF. In DNA form, the CDR3 reads TGTGCCAGCAAGTTAAGGACAGCGACTAACTATGGCTACACCTTC.

This clone was counted only a few times. The chain has TRBV6-1 and TRBJ1-1; a weak D match, TRBD1 (5 bases). The CDR3 runs 14 residues. With 1 base removed from V and 4 bases from J, the gap between germline ends came to 10 bases. The germline gives CDR1 MNHNS, CDR2 SASEGT. This chain's CDR3 is CASSEDWGVTEAFF. CDR3 bases: TGTGCCAGCAGTGAAGACTGGGGCGTCACTGAAGCTTTCTTT.

The rearrangement joins TRBV2 to TRBJ2-3; 10 bases line up with TRBD2. V trimming: 5 bases; J trimming: 4 bases; junction bases outside the gene matches: 3. The germline gives CDR1 SNHLY, CDR2 FYNNEI. The CDR3 has 14 amino acids. The CDR3 nucleotides are TGTGCCAGCAGTCCCCTAGCGGGAGCAGATACGCAGTATTTT. Translation gives CASSPLAGADTQYF.

A single count supports this clone. This chain links TRBV2 with TRBJ1-6; D perhaps matches TRBD1 (5 bases). V lost 0 bases, J lost 5 bases, and 8 bases lay in between. The CDR3 is made up of 15 amino acids. Looked up from germline, CDR1 is SNHLY and CDR2 is FYNNEI. CDR3 in amino acids: CASSEALGDNSPLHF. The CDR3 DNA follows: TGTGCCAGCAGTGAAGCATTAGGGGATAATTCACCCCTCCACTTT.

The chain recombines TRBV7-6 with TRBJ2-5; TRBD2 aligns across 9 bases. V lost 5 bases to trimming and J lost 2 bases; unmatched junction nucleotides: 12. The CDR3 loop spans 17 amino acids. Germline CDR1 reads SGHVS; CDR2 reads FNYEAQ. The CDR3 region is CASSPPGTSFPQETQYF. The CDR3 coding sequence is TGTGCCAGCAGCCCCCCCGGGACTAGCTTCCCTCAAGAGACCCAGTACTTC. Filled out from reference TRBV7-6 and TRBJ2-5, the complete variable domain reads GAGVSQSPRYKVTKRGQDVALRCDPISGHVSLYWYRQALGQGPEFLTYFNYEAQQDKSGLPNDRFSAERPEGSISTLTIQRTEQRDSAMYRCASSPPGTSFPQETQYFGPGTRLLVL.

Comment on this clone: This sample also contains other DNA sequences that code for the same CDR3. The chain joins TRBV6-5 to TRBJ2-1, with 9 bases matching TRBD1. The CDR3 consists of 13 residues. The germline CDR1 and CDR2 sequences are MNHEY and SVGAGI. The V and J ends lost 5 bases and 9 bases, in that order; junction bases with no gene match: 5. The CDR3 nucleotides read TGTGCCAGCAGTCAAACAGGGGGCAGTGAGCAGTTCTTC. Translating gives CASSQTGGSEQFF.

The genes are TRBV6-5 and TRBJ1-1; D unclear. CDR3 size: 13 residues. V was clipped by 6 bases and J by 1 base, with 9 bases between them. Germline V CDR1 and CDR2: MNHEY, SVGAGI. CDR3 in amino acids: CASRLEGNTEAFF. The CDR3 DNA reads as TGTGCCAGCAGGCTAGAGGGGAACACTGAAGCTTTCTTT.

This chain connects TRBV10-2 to TRBJ2-5; D perhaps matches TRBD1 (6 bases). This CDR3 contains 12 residues. Trimming removed 9 bases from V and 5 bases from J, with 13 bases in between. Germline CDR1 WSHSY, CDR2 SAAADI. DNA for the CDR3: TGCGCCAGTGGGACAACGGCGGAGACCCAGTACTTC. Protein product: CASGTTAETQYF.

The V call is TRBV30, the J call TRBJ1-2; the D is unclear. CDR1 is GTSNPN, CDR2 SVGIG, per germline (reference sequence). The V gene lost 6 bases and the J gene lost 7 bases, with 15 bases spanning the gap. The CDR3 is 12 amino acids. The CDR3 spells CACPRRAAGYTF. For the CDR3, the DNA is TGTGCCTGTCCGAGGAGGGCGGCTGGCTACACCTTC.

CDR3 sequence reads: CASSAGTAFSGNTIYF. As DNA, the CDR3 is TGTGCCAGCAGCGCGGGGACAGCCTTCTCTGGAAACACCATATATTTT. This chain uses TRBV5-6 with TRBJ1-3, with 7 bases matching TRBD1. This CDR3 comprises 16 residues. The ends lost 4 bases at V and 0 bases at J; junction bases unmatched: 7. Germline V gene sequence: CDR1 SGHDT, CDR2 YYEEEE.

The chain employs TRBV19 and TRBJ1-5; D is undetermined. The CDR3 is made up of 15 amino acids. Per germline, CDR1 LNHDA and CDR2 SQIVND (reference sequence). V was clipped by 3 bases and J by 0 bases, with 9 bases between them. CDR3 region: CASSISQYSNQPQHF. The CDR3 DNA reads TGTGCCAGTAGTATCAGTCAGTATAGCAATCAGCCCCAGCATTTT.